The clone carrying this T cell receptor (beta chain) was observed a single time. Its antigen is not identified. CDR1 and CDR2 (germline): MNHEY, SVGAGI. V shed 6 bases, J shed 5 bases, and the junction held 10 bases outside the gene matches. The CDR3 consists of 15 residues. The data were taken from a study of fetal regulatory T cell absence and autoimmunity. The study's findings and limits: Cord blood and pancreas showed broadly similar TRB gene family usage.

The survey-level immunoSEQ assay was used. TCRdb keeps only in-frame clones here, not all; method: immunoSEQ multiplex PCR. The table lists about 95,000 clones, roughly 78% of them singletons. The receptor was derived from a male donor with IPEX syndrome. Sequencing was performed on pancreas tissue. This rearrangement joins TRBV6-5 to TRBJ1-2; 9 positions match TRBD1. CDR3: CASRYRGRLEYGYTF. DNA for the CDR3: TGTGCCAGCAGGTACAGGGGGCGCTTGGAGTATGGCTACACCTTC.